The 27 T cell receptor beta chains below come from one sample, sequenced in a study of T cell repertoires in cytomegalovirus infection. No antigen is known for these receptors. TCRdb called the reads again in MiXCR, with one record for every CDR3 protein. Of around 500,000 distinct CDR3 sequences in the sample, roughly 43% are singletons; the top ten hold about two fifths. Sequencing was performed on cultured PBMCs, taken from culture after CMV antigen stimulation. Receptors were obtained from a human donor in good health (CMV status not recorded). Some clones in this sample may be carry-over from other donors' samples.

A few counts support this clonotype. The V gene is TRBV12-3 or TRBV12-4, the J gene TRBJ1-4, with a tentative D call TRBD1 (5 bases). The V end lost 5 bases, the J end lost 5 bases, and 15 bases lay between the germline ends. This CDR3 spans 15 amino acids. This CDR3 reads CASSRIGAANEKLFF. The CDR3 DNA sequence: TGTGCCAGCAGTCGCATTGGGGCCGCCAATGAAAAACTGTTTTTT.

The chain is built from TRBV19 and TRBJ1-6; unclear D gene. The germline V gene encodes CDR1 LNHDA and CDR2 SQIVND (reference sequence). V lost 3 bases to trimming and J lost 5 bases, with 14 bases between them. The CDR3 sequence is 16 residues long. The CDR3 here is CASSIAGRPHNSPLHF. The CDR3 DNA is TGTGCCAGTAGTATCGCCGGCCGACCTCATAATTCACCCCTCCACTTT.

CDR3 loop: CASSIALTNRPSSYEQYF. The CDR3, as DNA: TGTGCCAGTAGTATCGCACTGACAAACCGGCCAAGCTCCTACGAGCAGTACTTC. The chain has TRBV19 and TRBJ2-7; D not certain. The germline V gene has CDR1 LNHDA and CDR2 SQIVND (reference sequence). The germline V and J ends were trimmed by 3 bases and 0 bases, with 21 bases remaining between them. The CDR3 covers 18 residues.

The chain couples TRBV12-3 or TRBV12-4 to TRBJ1-3; D is uncertain. The CDR3 totals 13 residues. Trimming took off 2 bases at V and 0 bases at J, with 2 bases between the two ends. The DNA for the CDR3 is TGTGCCAGCAGTTTACCCTCTGGAAACACCATATATTTT. Protein: CASSLPSGNTIYF.

This clonotype was seen a handful of times. The chain is built from TRBV19 and TRBJ1-1; no firm D call. Germline CDR1 and CDR2: LNHDA and SQIVND (reference sequence). Trimming cost V 7 bases and J 1 base, with 13 bases left between them. There are 14 residues in the CDR3. In DNA form, the CDR3 reads TGTGCCAGTACCCCAGTACAGACGAACACTGAAGCTTTCTTT. Translated: CASTPVQTNTEAFF. Variable domain in full (rest from reference TRBV19 and TRBJ1-1): DGGITQSPKYLFRKEGQNVTLSCEQNLNHDAMYWYRQDPGQGLRLIYYSQIVNDFQKGDIAEGYSVSREKKESFPLTVTSAQKNPTAFYLCASTPVQTNTEAFFGQGTRLTVV.

This clonotype occurred a few times. This rearrangement joins TRBV20-1 to TRBJ2-5; D unresolved. Germline V CDR1 and CDR2: DFQATT, SNEGSKA (reference sequence). V lost 3 bases to trimming and J lost 2 bases, with 10 bases between them. The CDR3 contains 13 residues. The CDR3 spells CSARGGNQETQYF. CDR3 nucleotide sequence: TGCAGTGCTAGGGGTGGGAATCAAGAGACCCAGTACTTC.

The chain carries TRBV7-2 and TRBJ2-3, with D possibly TRBD2 on 5 matching bases. The CDR3 runs to 15 residues. V was pared by 5 bases and J by 3 bases, with 15 bases between. Germline CDR1 reads SGHTA; CDR2 reads FQGNSA. CDR3 protein: CASSTLGATTDTQYF. The CDR3 DNA follows: TGTGCCAGCAGCACACTAGGCGCCACTACAGATACGCAGTATTTT.

This chain uses TRBV11-1 with TRBJ2-2, with 9 nucleotides matching TRBD1. The V gene's germline CDR1 is SGHAT and CDR2 FQDESV (reference sequence). The ends lost 1 base at V and 4 bases at J; junction bases unmatched: 7. There are 17 residues in the CDR3. CDR3 region: CASSLGTGTGSTGELFF. CDR3 sequence (DNA): TGTGCCAGCAGCTTAGGCACCGGGACAGGGTCCACCGGGGAGCTGTTTTTT.

The table lists this clonotype with a count of one. The chain has TRBV20-1 and TRBJ2-7; 8 bases are a match to TRBD1. Germline CDR1 and CDR2: DFQATT and SNEGSKA (reference sequence). The V and J ends lost 3 bases and 6 bases, in that order; junction bases with no gene match: 13. There are 15 residues in the CDR3. In nucleotides, the CDR3 is TGCAGTGCTAGTGGACACAGGGGGACCCTCATCGAGCAGTACTTC. This encodes CSASGHRGTLIEQYF.

This chain links TRBV7-4 with TRBJ2-1; no definite D call. The V gene lost 3 bases and the J gene lost 9 bases, with 9 bases spanning the gap. This CDR3 contains 12 residues. Per germline, CDR1 SGHVT and CDR2 SQSDAQ. The CDR3 loop reads CASSFLGIEQFF. CDR3 nucleotides: TGTGCCAGCAGCTTCTTGGGCATTGAGCAGTTCTTC.

This clonotype has just a few counts. The chain links TRBV4-1 to TRBJ1-6, with D possibly matching TRBD1 (5 bases). From germline, CDR1 is MGHRA and CDR2 YSYEKL. This CDR3 has 17 residues. With 0 bases removed from V and 2 bases from J, the gap between germline ends came to 11 bases. The CDR3 region has the DNA TGCGCCAGCAGCCAAGAAACGGTGACAGCCTATAATTCACCCCTCCACTTT. It is translated as CASSQETVTAYNSPLHF.

This chain uses TRBV6-6 with TRBJ2-7; TRBD1 agrees at 7 bases. CDR1 and CDR2 from the germline V gene are MNHNY and SVGAGI (reference sequence). The V gene end was trimmed by 6 bases and the J gene end by 1 base; junction bases not matched to a gene: 9. The CDR3 spans 15 residues. CDR3 nucleotide sequence: TGTGCCAGCAGCCGAGGGGGCAGGGATTCCTACGAGCAGTACTTC. Translation: CASSRGGRDSYEQYF.

This clonotype showed up just a few times. The chain uses TRBV7-6 and TRBJ2-3; D might be TRBD1 (5 bases). The CDR3 covers 13 residues. V lost 4 bases to trimming and J lost 3 bases, with 8 bases between them. The V gene's germline CDR1 is SGHVS and CDR2 FNYEAQ. The CDR3 DNA follows: TGTGCCAGCAGCTCGGACACTACAGATACGCAGTATTTT. It translates to CASSSDTTDTQYF.

This clonotype was found a few times. The V call is TRBV10-3, the J call TRBJ1-6, with 7 nucleotides matching TRBD1. Trimming at V came to 4 bases and at J to 7 bases, leaving 10 bases not matched to a gene. The CDR3 totals 16 residues. From germline, CDR1 is ENHRY and CDR2 SYGVKD. CDR3 nucleotides: TGTGCCATCAGTGGGGTTTCAGGGGGTGGAAATTCACCCCTCCACTTT. It yields the protein CAISGVSGGGNSPLHF.

This clonotype has a single count. The chain has TRBV29-1 and TRBJ2-5; the match to TRBD2 covers 12 bases. V shed 3 bases, J shed 5 bases, and the junction held 10 bases outside the gene matches. The CDR3 consists of 16 residues. Germline CDR1 and CDR2: SQVTM and ANQGSEA. The CDR3 region is CSVERFTSGRRETQYF. The CDR3 DNA reads TGCAGCGTTGAGCGATTCACTAGCGGGAGGAGGGAGACCCAGTACTTC. The full variable domain, completed using reference TRBV29-1 and TRBJ2-5, is SAVISQKPSRDICQRGTSLTIQCQVDSQVTMMFWYRQQPGQSLTLIATANQGSEATYESGFVIDKFPISRPNLTFSTLTVSNMSPEDSSIYLCSVERFTSGRRETQYFGPGTRLLVL.

CDR3 sequence (DNA): TGTGCCAGCAGTTTGACAGGGCTTGGTGAGCAGTTCTTC. Translating it yields CASSLTGLGEQFF. V usage is TRBV12-3 or TRBV12-4 and J usage is TRBJ2-1; TRBD1 agrees at 7 bases. V lost 3 bases and J lost 9; bases outside the gene matches: 5. This CDR3 comprises 13 residues.

There are many counts of this clonotype. J is TRBJ2-5 and V is TRBV7-2; weak D call: TRBD1 (6 bases). The CDR3 runs 12 residues. The V and J ends lost 6 bases and 2 bases respectively, with 7 bases between them. Germline V gene lookup returns CDR1 SGHTA and CDR2 FQGNSA. CDR3 region: CASRRGQETQYF. The CDR3 DNA follows: TGTGCCAGCAGGAGGGGGCAAGAGACCCAGTACTTC.

This chain joins TRBV12-3 or TRBV12-4 and TRBJ2-3, with D possibly matching TRBD1 (6 bases). The V gene lost 5 bases and the J gene lost 4 bases, with 16 bases spanning the gap. The CDR3 is made up of 15 amino acids. For the CDR3, the DNA is TGTGCCAGCAGTGTTCACAGGGTTGACGCAGATACGCAGTATTTT. This encodes CASSVHRVDADTQYF.

This clonotype occurred a few times. V usage is TRBV12-5 and J usage is TRBJ1-6; D remains ambiguous. The CDR3 length is 15 residues. The V and J ends lost 1 base and 8 bases respectively, with 12 bases between them. The germline gives CDR1 LGHNT, CDR2 FRNRAP. Written as DNA, the CDR3 is TGTGCTAGTGGTTTGGGGTCCTCCATGGATTCACCCCTCCACTTT. Residues: CASGLGSSMDSPLHF.

V usage is TRBV10-3 and J usage is TRBJ2-3, with 8 bases identical to TRBD1. With V trimmed by 3 bases and J by 2 bases, 4 bases remained unmatched. The CDR3 spans 15 residues. Germline-derived CDR1 and CDR2 are ENHRY and SYGVKD. This CDR3 is CAISDFRGHTDTQYF. The CDR3 nucleotides read TGTGCCATCAGTGACTTCAGGGGGCACACAGATACGCAGTATTTT.

This clonotype was seen repeatedly, ten times or more. Here the CDR3 reads CASSLGSFSNTEAFF. The DNA of the CDR3 is TGTGCCAGCAGCTTAGGTTCCTTCAGTAACACTGAAGCTTTCTTT. The chain joins TRBV7-2 to TRBJ1-1; no reliable D call. Germline V gene sequence: CDR1 SGHTA, CDR2 FQGNSA. CDR3 length: 15 amino acids. The V gene lost 1 base and the J gene lost 2 bases, with 11 bases spanning the gap. Drawing the rest from reference TRBV7-2 and TRBJ1-1, the complete variable domain is GAGVSQSPSNKVTEKGKDVELRCDPISGHTALYWYRQSLGQGLEFLIYFQGNSAPDKSGLPSDRFSAERTGGSVSTLTIQRTQQEDSAVYLCASSLGSFSNTEAFFGQGTRLTVV.

In this sample, this clonotype turned up many times. The CDR3 sequence: CASSLDVDTQYF. The CDR3 nucleotides are TGTGCCAGCAGCTTAGATGTAGATACGCAGTATTTT. The chain links TRBV7-2 to TRBJ2-3; no clear D gene. CDR3 length: 12 amino acids. Deletions cut 1 base from V and 5 bases from J, with 4 bases between. Germline V gene lookup returns CDR1 SGHTA and CDR2 FQGNSA.

The gene calls are TRBV19 and TRBJ1-2, with D possibly TRBD1 on 5 matching bases. The CDR3 length is 15 residues. The V end was cut by 0 bases, the J end by 3 bases, with 11 bases between. Per germline, CDR1 LNHDA and CDR2 SQIVND (reference sequence). CDR3 in amino acids: CASSIDQGAHYGYTF. The CDR3 region has the DNA TGTGCCAGTAGTATAGATCAAGGGGCACACTATGGCTACACCTTC.

The V gene is TRBV11-2, the J gene TRBJ1-2, with 7 bases that match TRBD1. CDR1 and CDR2 from the germline V gene are SGHAT and FQNNGV. There are 13 residues in the CDR3. The trim removed 3 bases at V and 4 bases at J, leaving 2 bases unmatched. The CDR3 sequence: CASSLGQSYGYTF. The CDR3, as DNA: TGTGCCAGCAGCTTGGGACAGTCCTATGGCTACACCTTC.

This clonotype appeared a few times. The rearrangement links TRBV7-9 to TRBJ1-3; TRBD1 matches 8 bases. The CDR3 sequence is 15 residues long. Unmatched junction bases numbered 6, after V lost 3 bases and J lost 5 bases. Germline V CDR1 and CDR2: SEHNR, FQNEAQ (reference sequence). The CDR3 DNA reads as TGTGCCAGCAGCTTTTCAGGGGGCGTAAGAAACACCATATATTTT. Its translation: CASSFSGGVRNTIYF.

This chain joins TRBV10-3 and TRBJ1-2; 7 bases fit TRBD1. The germline gives CDR1 ENHRY, CDR2 SYGVKD. CDR3 size: 13 residues. V was pared by 7 bases and J by 8 bases, with 10 bases of the junction left unmatched. The CDR3, as DNA: TGTGCCATCACCTCAGACAGGGCGGAGGGCTACACCTTC. It yields the protein CAITSDRAEGYTF.

At least ten counts were recorded for this clonotype. V and J are TRBV7-2 and TRBJ2-3; D possibly corresponds to TRBD1 (6 bases). The CDR3 consists of 15 residues. Per germline, CDR1 SGHTA and CDR2 FQGNSA. Trimming took off 6 bases at V and 3 bases at J, with 16 bases between the two ends. The CDR3 loop is CASSSAGTSTDTQYF. The CDR3 DNA sequence: TGTGCCAGCAGTTCCGCCGGGACATCAACAGATACGCAGTATTTT.